The clone carrying this TCR beta chain was counted at least ten times. Its specificity is unknown. This record comes from a study of neurological immune-mediated disorders. Findings and limits, study-wide: Association with the multiple sclerosis repertoire cluster was not found for any clinical or MRI feature.

The cDNA was synthesized by means of template-switch 5'RACE, which was carried out with 10-nucleotide random UMIs. In TCRdb, the 5' RACE reads were re-called with MiXCR into one record per CDR3 protein. The data show about 92,000 distinct CDR3 sequences, roughly 3.3% seen once. CDR1 and CDR2 from the germline V gene are DFQATT and SNEGSKA (reference sequence). This CDR3 has 17 amino acids. The V end was cut by 4 bases, the J end by 0 bases, with 19 bases between. The chain recombines TRBV20-1 with TRBJ2-1; weak D call: TRBD2 (7 bases). The material sequenced was PBMCs. This clonotype originated in a woman aged 45-60 years with multiple sclerosis. In DNA form, the CDR3 reads TGCAGTGCTACCCCGCTAGGGGGGGCCTACTCCTACAATGAGCAGTTCTTC. The encoded protein is CSATPLGGAYSYNEQFF.